This T cell receptor beta chain was sequenced for a study of memory CD4+ T cells and cytomegalovirus serostatus. Study results and limitations: CD4+ memory repertoires contained about 40% of the 164 reported CMV TCRbeta sequences.

This CDR3 contains 14 residues. CDR1 and CDR2 from the germline V gene are MNHEY and SVGAGI. V was clipped by 5 bases and J by 4 bases, with 13 bases between them. Measured with immunoSEQ multiplex PCR; TCRdb has only the in-frame clones, and not every one. Of about 42,000 clones detected, roughly 80% appear once; the ten largest clones hold around 0.99%. Single viable CD3+CD4+CD8-CD45RO+ cells were sorted as the memory CD4+ T cells. Donors' CMV status reflects serum IgG against pp150, pp28, p38, p52. About this clone: Its target is not known.

This clonotype was obtained from an adult in good health and CMV-seronegative. Input material: memory CD4+ T cells from blood. The chain joins TRBV6-5 to TRBJ2-3; D gene uncertain. The CDR3 DNA reads TGTGCCAGCAGTCCCGGGTCGGTCTCAGATACGCAGTATTTT. This translates into CASSPGSVSDTQYF.